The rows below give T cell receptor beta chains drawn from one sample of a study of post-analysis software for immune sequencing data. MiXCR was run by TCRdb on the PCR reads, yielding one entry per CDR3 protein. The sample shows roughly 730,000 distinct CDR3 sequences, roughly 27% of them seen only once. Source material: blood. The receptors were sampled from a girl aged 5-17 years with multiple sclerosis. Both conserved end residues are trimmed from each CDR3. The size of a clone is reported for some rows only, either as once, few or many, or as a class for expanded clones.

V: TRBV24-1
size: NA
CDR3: ATSDAGGKYGYT

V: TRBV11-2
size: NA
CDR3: ASSFLPTSTDTQY

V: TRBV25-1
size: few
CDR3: ASGRQGSTDTQY

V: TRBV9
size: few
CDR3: ASSVGDQGSYGYT

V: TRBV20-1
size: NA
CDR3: SARQTTSEAF

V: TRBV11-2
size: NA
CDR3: ASSLVLSPQETQY

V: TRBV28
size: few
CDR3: ASSLVQAAPYEQY

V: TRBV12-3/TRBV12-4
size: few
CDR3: ASSLAPGGEQY

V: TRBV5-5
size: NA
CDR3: ASSLVSFDEQF

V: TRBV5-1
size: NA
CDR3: ASSTSGLSGANVLT

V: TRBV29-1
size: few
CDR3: SVEWGSYNEQF

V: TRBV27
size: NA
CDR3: ASSLSRTGRITDTQY

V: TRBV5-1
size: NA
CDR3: ASRTGYPYEQY

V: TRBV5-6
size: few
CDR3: ASSQQGLAGSDTQY

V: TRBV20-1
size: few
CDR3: SASGQQDQPQH

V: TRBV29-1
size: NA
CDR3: SVVWRSSYNEQF

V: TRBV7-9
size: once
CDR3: ASSFSSGFHNEQF

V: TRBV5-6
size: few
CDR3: ASSLTIPPRDTQY

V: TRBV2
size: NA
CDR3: ASSGGPSGRGETQY

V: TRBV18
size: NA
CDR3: ASSPLTQTGSGANVLT

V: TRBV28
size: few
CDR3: ASSPSGTSGSWGQTTQY

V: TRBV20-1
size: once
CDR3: SAGDGHSYEQY

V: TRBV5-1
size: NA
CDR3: ASSLGSAGNPQF

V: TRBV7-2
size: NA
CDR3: ASSPSRVEGYT

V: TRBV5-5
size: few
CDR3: ASSLWLSDSPLH

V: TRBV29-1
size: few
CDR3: SVEGGQGSYNEQF

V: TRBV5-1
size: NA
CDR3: ASSARAQRNTEAF

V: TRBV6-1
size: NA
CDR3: ASSVGGAGILNEQF

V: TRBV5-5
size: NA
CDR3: ASSLSRWNTEAF

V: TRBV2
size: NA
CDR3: ASSEGGRVAEEQF

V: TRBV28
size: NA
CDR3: ASSSPGTESYEQY

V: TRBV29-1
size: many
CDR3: SVERGNTGLTMDGYT

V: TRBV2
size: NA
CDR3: ASRSQGAGTEAF

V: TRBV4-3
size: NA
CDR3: ASSEGTSGAYEQY

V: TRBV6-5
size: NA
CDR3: ASRRTLLLGSPLH

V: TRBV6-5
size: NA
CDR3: ASSYGGSNYGYT

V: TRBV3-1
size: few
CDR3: TSSLDRGTDTQY

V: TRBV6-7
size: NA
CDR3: AADRGKTQY

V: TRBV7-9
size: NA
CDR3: ASSLVGGRAHEQY

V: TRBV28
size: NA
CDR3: ASSPHEGAGNQPQH

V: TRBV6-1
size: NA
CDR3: ASGTCESGLTYEQY

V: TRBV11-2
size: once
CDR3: ASSPIKGRGLNEKLF

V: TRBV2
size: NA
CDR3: ASSETGQQNEKLF

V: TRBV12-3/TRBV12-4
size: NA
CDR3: ASSPPQGGTQPQH

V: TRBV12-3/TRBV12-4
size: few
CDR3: ASSFFVGLAY

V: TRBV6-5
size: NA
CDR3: ASSPFPYQETQY

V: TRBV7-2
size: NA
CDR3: ASSLPGGGTEAF

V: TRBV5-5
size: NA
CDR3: ASSLVVLGNQPQH

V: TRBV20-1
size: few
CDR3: SALTGGNEQY

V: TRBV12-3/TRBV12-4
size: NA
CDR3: ASSPTGQFYGYT